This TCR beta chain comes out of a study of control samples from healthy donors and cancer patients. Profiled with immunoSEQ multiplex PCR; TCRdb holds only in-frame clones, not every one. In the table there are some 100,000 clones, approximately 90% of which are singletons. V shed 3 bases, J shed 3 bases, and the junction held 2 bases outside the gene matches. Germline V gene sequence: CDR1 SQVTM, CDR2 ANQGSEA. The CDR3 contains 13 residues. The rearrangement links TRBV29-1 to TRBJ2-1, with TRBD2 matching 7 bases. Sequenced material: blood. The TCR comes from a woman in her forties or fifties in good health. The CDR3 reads CSVELADYNEQFF. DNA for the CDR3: TGCAGCGTTGAGCTAGCGGACTACAATGAGCAGTTCTTC.